These T cell receptor beta chains were read from a single sample in a study of neurological immune-mediated disorders. MiXCR, run by TCRdb on the 5' RACE reads, gives a single entry per CDR3 protein. The repertoire consists of about 21,000 distinct CDR3 sequences, with less than 8% occurring once and the leading ten covering more than 40%. Input material: CD8+ T cells from blood. Receptors were obtained from a man between 18 and 35 years old in good health. Both conserved end residues are part of each CDR3. Each record gives: D gene, clone size, V gene, J gene, CDR3 DNA, CDR3 protein. A D gene is named only where the DNA matches it firmly. Where a row states a size, it is once, few, many or the class of an expanded clone; other rows omit it.

>TRBD2|many|TRBV3-1|TRBJ2-7
TGTGCCAGCAGCCAAGATTGGGGACTAGCGAGCGAGCAGTACTTC
CASSQDWGLASEQYF
>NA|many|TRBV11-2|TRBJ2-1
TGTGCCAGCAGCTTATTTGAGGGGAATGAGCAGTTCTTC
CASSLFEGNEQFF
>NA|many|TRBV20-1|TRBJ2-7
TGCAGTGGGGCCGGGACATTCGACGAGCAGTACTTC
CSGAGTFDEQYF
>NA|many|TRBV2|TRBJ1-5
TGTGCCAGCCACCGGGGCCTCTATAGCAATCAGCCCCAGCATTTT
CASHRGLYSNQPQHF
>TRBD1|many|TRBV20-1|TRBJ1-6
TGCAGTGCTAGAGTGACCAGGGGGGATAATTCACCCCTCCACTTT
CSARVTRGDNSPLHF
>TRBD1|NA|TRBV20-1|TRBJ1-5
TGCAGTGCCAAGACAGGGGTCCAGCCCCAGCATTTT
CSAKTGVQPQHF
>NA|many|TRBV14|TRBJ1-1
TGTGCCAGCAGCCAAACCGGGGGCGTCCACACTGAAGCTTTCTTT
CASSQTGGVHTEAFF
>TRBD1|many|TRBV4-2|TRBJ1-2
TGTGCCAGCAGCCAAGACCGGGACAGGGGGAATGGCTACACCTTC
CASSQDRDRGNGYTF
>NA|many|TRBV5-6|TRBJ2-1
TGTGCCAGCAGCTTGCAGGGAATGAATGAGCAGTTCTTC
CASSLQGMNEQFF
>NA|many|TRBV20-1|TRBJ2-3
TGCAGTGCTAGAGACGTAGACACAGATACGCAGTATTTT
CSARDVDTDTQYF
>NA|NA|TRBV7-8|TRBJ2-2
TGTGCCAGCAGCTTAAGTCCGGGGGCCAATTTCCGGGAGCTGTTTTTT
CASSLSPGANFRELFF
>TRBD1|medium-sized|TRBV12-3/TRBV12-4|TRBJ1-5
TGTGCCAGCAGGGGCGAGGACAGGGTGGAGGATCAGCCCCAGCATTTT
CASRGEDRVEDQPQHF
>TRBD1|few|TRBV9|TRBJ1-2
TGTGCCAGCAGCGTATATTCTTCAGGGGGGCATGGCTACACCTTC
CASSVYSSGGHGYTF
>NA|many|TRBV7-9|TRBJ2-7
TGTGCCAGCAGCTTGGATCGTAACAGGGAAAAGCAGTACTTC
CASSLDRNREKQYF
>NA|many|TRBV20-1|TRBJ1-1
TGCAGTGCTAGTGGACAGTTCCTGAACACTGAAGCTTTCTTT
CSASGQFLNTEAFF
>NA|many|TRBV28|TRBJ2-1
TGTGCCAGCAGTGCCCCGGACTATTTAGGTGAGCAGTTCTTC
CASSAPDYLGEQFF
>NA|many|TRBV24-1|TRBJ2-3
TGTGCCACCAGTGATCCCACAGATACGCAGTATTTT
CATSDPTDTQYF
>NA|many|TRBV6-2/TRBV6-3|TRBJ1-1
TGTGCCAGCGCTTCTTGGGGCCGGACTGAAGCTTTCTTT
CASASWGRTEAFF
>NA|many|TRBV29-1|TRBJ1-2
TGCAGCGTTGAAGTAGGAGGGGGCTACACCTTC
CSVEVGGGYTF
>TRBD1|many|TRBV7-9|TRBJ1-2
TGTGCCAGCAGCCAACGGGACAGAGGACAGGGTGATGGCTACACCTTC
CASSQRDRGQGDGYTF
>NA|many|TRBV6-5|TRBJ2-7
TGTGCCAGCAGTTATCGACAGGACAACTACGAGCAGTACTTC
CASSYRQDNYEQYF
>TRBD1|many|TRBV6-5|TRBJ1-1
TGTGCCAGCAACGTCTTATCCGACAGGGGGAACACTGAAGCTTTCTTT
CASNVLSDRGNTEAFF
>NA|many|TRBV7-6|TRBJ2-1
TGTGCCAGCAGCTCGTCCCCCCGGATGCTCGAGCAGTTCTTC
CASSSSPRMLEQFF
>NA|NA|TRBV15|TRBJ1-5
TGTGCCACCAGCAGAGATGACATCAATCAGCCCCAGCATTTT
CATSRDDINQPQHF
>NA|many|TRBV7-2|TRBJ2-1
TGTGCCAGCAGCGGACCGGGACGCTCCAACAATGAGCAGTTCTTC
CASSGPGRSNNEQFF
>NA|many|TRBV11-1|TRBJ2-3
TGTGCCAGCAGCCGAAAGGGAAATACAGATACGCAGTATTTT
CASSRKGNTDTQYF
>NA|many|TRBV7-9|TRBJ2-3
TGTGCCAGCAGCCACGGCCCAAACCCGGACATCTTAATCGCAGATACGCAGTATTTT
CASSHGPNPDILIADTQYF
>TRBD1|many|TRBV9|TRBJ1-1
TGTGCCAGCAGCGGAATTACAGGGGAGAACACTGAAGCTTTCTTT
CASSGITGENTEAFF
>TRBD2|many|TRBV9|TRBJ2-1
TGTGCCAGCAGCGTAACGGGCGGGGGGGCTGTGGGCAATGAGCAGTTCTTC
CASSVTGGGAVGNEQFF
>NA|many|TRBV12-3/TRBV12-4|TRBJ1-4
TGTGCCAGCAGCTTAGACCGGGTTCGACTGTTTTTT
CASSLDRVRLFF
>NA|many|TRBV20-1|TRBJ1-4
TGCAGTGCTAGTCCACGTAGCACAACTAATGAAAAACTGTTTTTT
CSASPRSTTNEKLFF